The 14 T cell receptor beta chains reported below all come from one sample, sequenced in a study of identical twins. TCRdb reprocessed the 5' RACE reads via MiXCR and lists one record per CDR3 protein. The table lists about 200,000 distinct CDR3 sequences, under 10% of them singletons. The sample was also reused in another study, on yellow fever vaccine responses in identical twins.

Sequencing was performed on memory (CD45RO+) T cells sorted from blood. The receptors derive from a woman between 18 and 29 years old in good health.

CDR3 sequence (DNA): TGTGCCAGCAGCCCTCGTGTCACAGGGGAGGACTATGGCTACACCTTC. It yields the protein CASSPRVTGEDYGYTF. The chain employs TRBV7-2 and TRBJ1-2, with TRBD1 matching over 7 bases. Germline assignment: CDR1 SGHTA and CDR2 FQGNSA. The CDR3 consists of 16 residues. V lost 5 bases to trimming and J lost 3 bases; unmatched junction nucleotides: 12.

This chain uses TRBV5-4 with TRBJ1-2; D not resolved. The CDR3 length is 16 residues. V dropped 0 bases and J dropped 1 base, with 13 bases sitting between them. Germline V gene sequence: CDR1 SGHNT, CDR2 YYREEE (reference sequence). CDR3: CASSLAGVRDNYGYTF. Here the CDR3 DNA reads TGTGCCAGCAGCTTGGCCGGGGTACGGGATAACTATGGCTACACCTTC.

This clonotype was found many times. This rearrangement joins TRBV28 to TRBJ2-5; 9 bases map to TRBD1. The germline gives CDR1 MDHEN, CDR2 SYDVKM. V was pared by 8 bases and J by 4 bases, with 11 bases of the junction left unmatched. The CDR3 is 15 residues long. CDR3 DNA sequence: TGTGCCAGCGCCGCGTACTACAGGGGGCGAGAGACCCAGTACTTC. This codes for CASAAYYRGRETQYF. Complete variable domain (other parts from reference TRBV28 and TRBJ2-5): DVKVTQSSRYLVKRTGEKVFLECVQDMDHENMFWYRQDPGLGLRLIYFSYDVKMKEKGDIPEGYSVSREKKERFSLILESASTNQTSMYLCASAAYYRGRETQYFGPGTRLLVL.

This clonotype was seen a handful of times. V usage is TRBV4-2 and J usage is TRBJ1-2, with D unresolved. Germline V gene lookup returns CDR1 LGHNA and CDR2 YNFKEQ. The CDR3 totals 17 residues. Trimming left V 1 base short and J 2 bases short, with 17 bases between. This CDR3 reads CASSQVVSESFNYGYTF. The CDR3 DNA is TGTGCCAGCAGCCAAGTGGTTTCCGAGAGCTTCAACTATGGCTACACCTTC.

This clonotype was seen repeatedly, ten times or more. The V and J genes are TRBV9 and TRBJ1-3; TRBD1 is a possible D gene (6 bases). CDR3 length: 15 amino acids. The germline V gene has CDR1 SGDLS and CDR2 YYNGEE. V was cut by 5 bases and J by 2 bases, with 14 bases left in between. CDR3 coding DNA: TGTGCCAGCAGTATCACAGGGTCCCCTGGAAACACCATATATTTT. Translated: CASSITGSPGNTIYF.

The sample holds many counts of this clonotype. For the CDR3, the DNA is TGTGCCAGCACCAATAATAGAGATACGCAGTATTTT. Translating gives CASTNNRDTQYF. This chain joins TRBV11-2 and TRBJ2-3; no clear D gene. There are 12 residues in the CDR3. V was shortened by 7 bases and J by 5 bases, with 10 bases between the two germline ends. Germline V gene lookup returns CDR1 SGHAT and CDR2 FQNNGV.

This clonotype was counted many times. CDR3 nucleotide sequence: TGCAGCGTTGAGGGGCTCCGGACAGATGCTTCCTATGGCTACACCTTC. This translates into CSVEGLRTDASYGYTF. The genes are TRBV29-1 and TRBJ1-2, with D possibly TRBD1 on 6 matching bases. The V and J ends lost 3 bases and 4 bases respectively, with 21 bases between them. This CDR3 is built from 16 residues. Germline CDR1 reads SQVTM; CDR2 reads ANQGSEA.

This clonotype was seen ten or more times. The chain joins TRBV5-1 to TRBJ2-7; 9 nucleotides agree with TRBD1. The trim removed 4 bases at V and 1 base at J, leaving 6 bases unmatched. The CDR3 spans 15 residues. Germline loops: CDR1 SGHRS, CDR2 YFSETQ. CDR3 nucleotide sequence: TGCGCCAGCAGCCGACAGGGACAGGGTTCCTACGAGCAGTACTTC. Protein sequence: CASSRQGQGSYEQYF.

This clonotype came up a few times. This CDR3 fails to terminate in the conserved phenylalanine or tryptophan, so it likely reflects a read error. The DNA is omitted, as the CDR3 cannot be located on it reliably, and the CDR3 follows TCRdb's listing. The chain recombines TRBV10-3 with TRBJ1-5. Germline V gives CDR1 ENHRY, CDR2 SYGVKD. The CDR3 has 13 amino acids, counting both end residues. CDR3 residues: CAISENWDSPNVV.

This chain joins TRBV10-3 and TRBJ2-1, with 7 nucleotides matching TRBD1. J lost 0 bases, V lost 8 bases, and 1 base had no gene match. Germline CDR1 and CDR2: ENHRY and SYGVKD. The length of the CDR3 is 13 residues. CDR3 in DNA: TGTGCCATCTCAGGGGGCTCCTACAATGAGCAGTTCTTC. Its protein product is CAISGGSYNEQFF.

This clonotype was detected many times. The chain employs TRBV21-1 and TRBJ1-2. TRBV21-1 is a pseudogene segment. This CDR3 region has 17 residues. The CDR3 here is CASSKEVGGSVNYGYTF. The CDR3 nucleotides are TGTGCCAGCAGCAAAGAGGTCGGAGGCTCAGTTAACTATGGCTACACCTTC.

This chain links TRBV6-4 with TRBJ2-1; 13 bases agree with TRBD2. Germline V gene sequence: CDR1 MRHNA, CDR2 SNTAGT. V shed 4 bases and J 5 bases; nucleotides not matched to a gene: 2. The length of the CDR3 is 15 residues. CDR3: CASSATSGGHNEQFF. CDR3 coding DNA: TGTGCCAGCAGTGCGACTAGCGGGGGGCACAATGAGCAGTTCTTC.

V is TRBV20-1 and J is TRBJ2-3, with 9 positions matching TRBD2. Per the germline V gene, CDR1 is DFQATT and CDR2 is SNEGSKA (reference sequence). V shed 5 bases, J shed 5 bases, and the junction held 5 bases outside the gene matches. CDR3 length: 13 residues. CDR3 sequence (DNA): TGCAGTGCTGGCGGGGGGGTTGGAGATACGCAGTATTTT. Its translation is CSAGGGVGDTQYF.

This clonotype was counted between two and nine times. J is TRBJ2-2 and V is TRBV24-1, with 11 bases lining up with TRBD2. Germline V gene data show CDR1 as KGHDR and CDR2 as SFDVKD. After removal of 9 bases from V and 1 base from J, the junction contained 3 bases not matched to a gene. The length of the CDR3 is 15 residues. The chain's CDR3 is CATSSGGRNTGELFF. The CDR3 region has the DNA TGTGCCACCTCTAGCGGGGGGCGGAACACCGGGGAGCTGTTTTTT.